The T cell receptor beta chain under discussion was sequenced for a study of identical twins. Study-wide results and limits: Its conclusions, products of cross-sectional statistical analysis, did not come from following the same donors.

This clonotype turned up a few times. Its antigen is unidentified. The CDR3 runs 14 residues. V trimming: 5 bases; J trimming: 3 bases; junction bases outside the gene matches: 0. The V gene's germline CDR1 is SGHRS and CDR2 YFSETQ. One entry per CDR3 protein results from TCRdb running MiXCR on the 5' RACE reads. The table includes about 520,000 distinct CDR3 sequences, roughly a fifth detected once. These same records also appear under a second study, on T cells expressing NK-cell markers. That paper notes: Four of the donors also had these clonotypes leading their CD3+CD56-NKG2C+ fraction.

The chain recombines TRBV5-1 with TRBJ2-1, with TRBD2 matching 12 bases. The sequence was collected from a woman younger than 30 in good health. The sample was CD4+ T cells sorted from blood. CDR3 residues: CASRTSGGYNEQFF. The CDR3 coding sequence is TGCGCCAGCAGGACTAGCGGGGGCTACAATGAGCAGTTCTTC. Complete variable domain (other parts from reference TRBV5-1 and TRBJ2-1): KAGVTQTPRYLIKTRGQQVTLSCSPISGHRSVSWYQQTPGQGLQFLFEYFSETQRNKGNFPGRFSGRQFSNSRSEMNVSTLELGDSALYLCASRTSGGYNEQFFGPGTRLTVL.